Listed here are 8 T cell receptor beta chains from one sample, sequenced in a study of molecular identifiers for immune sequencing clone quantification. TCRdb reprocessed the PCR reads with MiXCR, giving one entry per CDR3 protein. The repertoire has under 650,000 distinct CDR3 sequences, roughly 21% of them found once; the top ten carry roughly 0.9%. Sequencing was done on a sample of naive CD8+ T cells from blood, with Jurkat cell RNA spiked in. Subset reported: FACS-sorted CD8+CD4-CCR7+CD45RA+ naive T cells. All receptors derive from a human donor in good health. Some libraries in this study had Jurkat cell RNA spiked in.

This chain's CDR3 is CASSPQASEGQQYF. As DNA, the CDR3 is TGCGCCAGCAGCCCCCAAGCTAGCGAGGGCCAGCAGTACTTC. The chain couples TRBV4-1 to TRBJ2-7; TRBD2 might be the D (6 bases). The CDR3 has 14 residues. In germline, CDR1 is MGHRA, CDR2 YSYEKL. Trimming took 4 bases from V and 8 from J, leaving 18 bases between them.

This clonotype showed up many times. V is TRBV12-3 or TRBV12-4 and J is TRBJ2-1; D might be TRBD1 (6 bases). The CDR3 totals 14 residues. Trimming stripped 4 bases from V and 5 bases from J, with 12 bases between. CDR3 loop: CASSYGTPNNEQFF. As DNA, the CDR3 is TGTGCCAGCAGTTATGGGACACCCAACAATGAGCAGTTCTTC.

This clonotype was seen just once. The CDR3 ends on some other residue instead of the conserved phenylalanine or tryptophan, so this is likely a read error. The V gene is TRBV12-3 or TRBV12-4, the J gene TRBJ2-7; perhaps TRBD2 as D (5 bases). The CDR3 spans 18 residues. V was pared by 6 bases and J by 1 base, with 25 bases between. The chain's CDR3 is CASSHDSGSGFASYEQYL. In DNA form, the CDR3 reads TGTGCCAGCAGCCACGACTCGGGGAGCGGTTTTGCTTCCTACGAGCAGTACCTC.

This clonotype has ten or more counts. The V gene is TRBV4-1, the J gene TRBJ2-7, with TRBD1 matching over 9 bases. V dropped 3 bases and J dropped 1; count of bases not matched to a gene: 4. The germline V gene encodes CDR1 MGHRA and CDR2 YSYEKL. CDR3 length: 15 amino acids. CDR3 in amino acids: CASSHLGTGSYEQYF. In nucleotides, the CDR3 is TGCGCCAGCAGCCATTTAGGGACAGGGTCCTACGAGCAGTACTTC.

This clonotype was detected many times. The rearrangement links TRBV19 to TRBJ2-3, with 7 bases matching TRBD1. Per the germline V gene, CDR1 is LNHDA and CDR2 is SQIVND (reference sequence). J was trimmed by 4 bases and V by 5 bases; bases with no gene match: 12. This CDR3 has 16 amino acids. The CDR3 is CASSPGQRSGADTQYF. CDR3 DNA sequence: TGTGCCAGTAGTCCGGGACAGAGAAGTGGCGCAGATACGCAGTATTTT.

This clonotype was counted only a few times. The chain uses TRBV4-1 and TRBJ2-1, with 7 bases aligning to TRBD1. Losses at the gene ends were 3 bases for V and 2 bases for J; bases not matched to a gene: 10. The germline V gene encodes CDR1 MGHRA and CDR2 YSYEKL. CDR3 length: 17 amino acids. Here the CDR3 reads CASSHLLGTETYNEQFF. CDR3 in DNA: TGCGCCAGCAGCCACCTCCTCGGGACAGAAACCTACAATGAGCAGTTCTTC.

This clonotype was seen repeatedly, ten times or more. The chain combines TRBV11-2 with TRBJ1-5; D ambiguous. The CDR3 contains 13 residues. The germline V gene has CDR1 SGHAT and CDR2 FQNNGV. V gave up 8 bases and J gave up 2 bases, with 10 bases separating them. The CDR3 coding sequence is TGTGCCAGCGGTGGGCTGGGCAATCAGCCCCAGCATTTT. Translated, it gives CASGGLGNQPQHF.

This clonotype was counted at least ten times. This rearrangement joins TRBV5-5 to TRBJ2-3; the match to TRBD1 covers 9 bases. Germline CDR1 is SGHKS and CDR2 is YYEKEE (reference sequence). The V gene end was trimmed by 4 bases and the J gene end by 1 base; junction bases not matched to a gene: 10. CDR3 length equals 17 residues. CDR3 protein: CASSQGGQGLRTDTQYF. CDR3 coding DNA: TGTGCCAGCAGCCAGGGGGGACAGGGTTTGCGCACAGATACGCAGTATTTT.